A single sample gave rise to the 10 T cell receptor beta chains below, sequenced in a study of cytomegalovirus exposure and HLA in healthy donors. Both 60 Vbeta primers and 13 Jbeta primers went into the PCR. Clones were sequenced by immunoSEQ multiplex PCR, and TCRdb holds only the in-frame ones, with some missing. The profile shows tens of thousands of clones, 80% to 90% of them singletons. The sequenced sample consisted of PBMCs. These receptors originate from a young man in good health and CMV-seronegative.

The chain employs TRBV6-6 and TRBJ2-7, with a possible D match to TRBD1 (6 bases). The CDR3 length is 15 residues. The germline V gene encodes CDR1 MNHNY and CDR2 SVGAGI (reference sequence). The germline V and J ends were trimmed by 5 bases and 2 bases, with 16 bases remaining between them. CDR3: CASSPGDRPAYEQYF. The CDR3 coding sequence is TGTGCCAGCAGTCCTGGAGACAGGCCAGCCTACGAGCAGTACTTC.

The CDR3 nucleotides are TGCGCCAGCAGCGTGATAGGGGCAGGGATATGGTACGAGCAGTACTTC. Translated, it gives CASSVIGAGIWYEQYF. The J gene is TRBJ2-7, the V gene TRBV10-1, with a weak D call TRBD1 (5 bases). Germline loops: CDR1 WNHNN, CDR2 SYGVQD (reference sequence). V was cut by 6 bases and J by 4 bases, with 22 bases left in between. CDR3 length: 16 amino acids.

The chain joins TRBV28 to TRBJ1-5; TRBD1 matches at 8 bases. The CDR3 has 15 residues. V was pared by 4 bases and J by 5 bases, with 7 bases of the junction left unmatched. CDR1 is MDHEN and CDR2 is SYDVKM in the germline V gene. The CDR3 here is CASSSPGGIYQPQHF. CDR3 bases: TGTGCCAGCAGTTCCCCAGGGGGCATATATCAGCCCCAGCATTTT.

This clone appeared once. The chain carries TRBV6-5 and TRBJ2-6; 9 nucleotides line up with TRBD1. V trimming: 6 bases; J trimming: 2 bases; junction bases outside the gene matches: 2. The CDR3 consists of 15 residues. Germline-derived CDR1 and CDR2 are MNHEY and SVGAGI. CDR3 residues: CASRTGGAGANVLTF. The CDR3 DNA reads TGTGCCAGCAGAACAGGGGGCGCTGGGGCCAACGTCCTGACTTTC.

The DNA of the CDR3 is TGTGCCAGCAGCTTAGAGAGGACAGATACGCAGTATTTT. Translating gives CASSLERTDTQYF. This chain joins TRBV7-9 and TRBJ2-3, with D hard to call. Germline V gene data show CDR1 as SEHNR and CDR2 as FQNEAQ (reference sequence). The CDR3 sequence is 13 residues long. Trimming removed 1 base at V and 3 bases at J, with 5 bases between.

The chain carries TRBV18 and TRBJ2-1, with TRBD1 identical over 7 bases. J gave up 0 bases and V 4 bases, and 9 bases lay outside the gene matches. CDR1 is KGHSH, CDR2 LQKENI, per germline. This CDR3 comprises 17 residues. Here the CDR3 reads CASSLSTGLTSYNEQFF. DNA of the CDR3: TGTGCCAGCTCACTGTCGACAGGGCTAACCTCCTACAATGAGCAGTTCTTC.

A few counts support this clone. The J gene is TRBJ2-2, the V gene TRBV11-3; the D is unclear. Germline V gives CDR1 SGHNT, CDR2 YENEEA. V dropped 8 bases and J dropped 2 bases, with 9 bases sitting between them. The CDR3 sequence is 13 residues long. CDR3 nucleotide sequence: TGTGCCAGCTCCCGGGTCAACACCGGGGAGCTGTTTTTT. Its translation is CASSRVNTGELFF.

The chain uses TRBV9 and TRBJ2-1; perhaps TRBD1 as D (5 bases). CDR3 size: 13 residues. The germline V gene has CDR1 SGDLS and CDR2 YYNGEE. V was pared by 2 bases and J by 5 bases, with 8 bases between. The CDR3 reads CASSVQGDNEQFF. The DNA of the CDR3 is TGTGCCAGCAGCGTTCAAGGGGACAATGAGCAGTTCTTC.

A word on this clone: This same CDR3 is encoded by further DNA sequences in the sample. Here the CDR3 reads CASSISGSSYNEQFF. CDR3 bases: TGTGCCAGTAGTATTAGCGGGAGCTCCTACAATGAGCAGTTCTTC. This sequence joins TRBV19 and TRBJ2-1, with 9 bases identical to TRBD2. Per germline, CDR1 LNHDA and CDR2 SQIVND (reference sequence). This CDR3 is 15 amino acids long. Trimming took 3 bases from V and 0 from J; bases not matched to a gene: 0.

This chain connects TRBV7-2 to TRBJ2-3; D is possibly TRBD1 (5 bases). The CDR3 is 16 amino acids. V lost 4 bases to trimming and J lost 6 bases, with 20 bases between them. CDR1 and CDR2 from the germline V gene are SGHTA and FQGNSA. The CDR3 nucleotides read TGTGCCAGCAGCTCCGGGTCGAGACTTGCAGGGGATACGCAGTATTTT. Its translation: CASSSGSRLAGDTQYF.